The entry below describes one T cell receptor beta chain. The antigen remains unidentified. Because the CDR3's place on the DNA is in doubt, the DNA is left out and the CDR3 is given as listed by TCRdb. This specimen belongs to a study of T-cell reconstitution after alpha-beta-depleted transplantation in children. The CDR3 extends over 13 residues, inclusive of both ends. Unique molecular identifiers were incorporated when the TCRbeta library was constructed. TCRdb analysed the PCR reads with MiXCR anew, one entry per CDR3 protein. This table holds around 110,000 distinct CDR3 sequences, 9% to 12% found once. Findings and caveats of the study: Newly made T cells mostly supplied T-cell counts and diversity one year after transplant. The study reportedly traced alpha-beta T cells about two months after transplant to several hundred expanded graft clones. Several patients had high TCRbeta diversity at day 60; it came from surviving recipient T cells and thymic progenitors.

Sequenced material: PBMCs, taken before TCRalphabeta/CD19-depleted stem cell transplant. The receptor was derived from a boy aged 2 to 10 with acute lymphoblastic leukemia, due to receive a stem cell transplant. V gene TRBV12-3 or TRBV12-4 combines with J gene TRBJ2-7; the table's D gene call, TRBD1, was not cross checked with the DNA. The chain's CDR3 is CASSSSDIYEQYF.